The present TCR beta chain was sequenced within a study of shared clonotypes between healthy human individuals. Looking at the study overall: A couple of women and a few men aged 18 to 49 served as donors. Three plates each covered CD4 naive and memory; CD8 naive two, CD8 memory one.

V lost 2 bases and J lost 4; bases outside the gene matches: 11. The CDR3 is made up of 17 amino acids. Germline V gene data show CDR1 as KGHSH and CDR2 as LQKENI. Donors were Caucasian adults residing in Nashville, Tennessee, USA. The method was immunoSEQ multiplex PCR; TCRdb's version includes in-frame clones alone and lacks a portion of them. Altogether about 1.5 million clones are present, around 97% being singletons, with the ten largest covering 0.95% to 1.5%. As for this clone: Antigen specificity is unknown.

Study-level points and caveats: The rarefaction results pointed to incomplete sorted-subset sequencing despite large depth.

The specimen sequenced was naive CD4+ T cells sorted from blood. Stated subset: CD45RA+ positively selected. The chain recombines TRBV18 with TRBJ2-1, with TRBD2 matching over 7 bases. The sequence derives from a young man in good health. The CDR3 DNA sequence: TGTGCCAGCTCACCATACTCTTCGCTGGGGGGGTACAATGAGCAGTTCTTC. Its translation is CASSPYSSLGGYNEQFF.